One sample yielded the 23 T cell receptor beta chains listed below, sequenced in a study of control samples from healthy donors and cancer patients. The assay was immunoSEQ multiplex PCR, and TCRdb's table has in-frame clones only and misses some. The sample holds 110,000 to 150,000 clones, roughly 90% seen once. The sequenced material came from blood. These receptors were taken from a man aged 25 to 45 in good health.

The chain is built from TRBV6-5 and TRBJ2-5; 8 nucleotides match TRBD2. V lost 6 bases to trimming and J lost 5 bases; unmatched junction nucleotides: 5. CDR1 and CDR2 (germline): MNHEY, SVGAGI. The CDR3 loop spans 13 amino acids. CDR3 sequence reads: CASRAAGGETQYF. The CDR3 DNA is TGTGCCAGCAGGGCGGCGGGAGGCGAGACCCAGTACTTC.

In DNA, the CDR3 is TGTGCCAGCAGCTTAGCAGGGACTAGCGGGGGGGGGACAGATACGCAGTATTTT. As protein: CASSLAGTSGGGTDTQYF. V gene TRBV7-2 combines with J gene TRBJ2-3, with TRBD2 identical over 16 bases. Unmatched junction bases numbered 3, after V lost 0 bases and J lost 3 bases. The CDR3 runs to 18 residues. Germline values: CDR1 SGHTA, CDR2 FQGNSA.

V and J are TRBV6-6 and TRBJ2-5; 7 nucleotides agree with TRBD2. V lost 2 bases and J lost 5; bases outside the gene matches: 8. In germline, CDR1 is MNHNY, CDR2 SVGAGI (reference sequence). There are 15 residues in the CDR3. CDR3 nucleotides: TGTGCCAGCAGTTACGCTAGCGGAATGGAGGAGACCCAGTACTTC. Translating gives CASSYASGMEETQYF.

V and J are TRBV24-1 and TRBJ2-2; perhaps TRBD2 as D (7 bases). This CDR3 contains 13 residues. V dropped 12 bases and J dropped 5 bases, with 15 bases sitting between them. Germline CDR1 is KGHDR and CDR2 is SFDVKD. In DNA form, the CDR3 reads TGTGCCTCAAGCAGGGGAGGGACCGGGGAGCTGTTTTTT. Translated: CASSRGGTGELFF.

The chain joins TRBV4-1 to TRBJ2-7; TRBD1 matches at 12 bases. Germline V CDR1 and CDR2: MGHRA, YSYEKL. This CDR3 is built from 15 residues. Trimming cost V 3 bases and J 6 bases; bases outside gene matches: 6. CDR3 loop: CASSHWGQGAGEQYF. The CDR3 DNA is TGCGCCAGCAGCCATTGGGGACAGGGGGCCGGCGAGCAGTACTTC.

The V gene is TRBV6-5, the J gene TRBJ1-5; D unclear. The germline V gene encodes CDR1 MNHEY and CDR2 SVGAGI. The V end was cut by 4 bases, the J end by 5 bases, with 3 bases between. This CDR3 is 11 amino acids long. The CDR3 here is CASSLYQPQHF. The CDR3 DNA sequence: TGTGCCAGCAGTTTATATCAGCCCCAGCATTTT.

The V gene is TRBV7-6, the J gene TRBJ2-1; D gene ambiguous. The CDR3 spans 12 residues. Germline V gene lookup returns CDR1 SGHVS and CDR2 FNYEAQ. Trimming pared 2 bases from V and 6 bases from J, leaving 5 bases between. The CDR3 DNA reads TGTGCCAGCAGCTTAACCGGCAATGAGCAGTTCTTC. Protein product: CASSLTGNEQFF.

V usage is TRBV11-2 and J usage is TRBJ1-2; D call uncertain. The CDR3 runs to 16 residues. Germline CDR1 reads SGHAT; CDR2 reads FQNNGV. Trimming left V 7 bases short and J 6 bases short, with 24 bases between. CDR3 nucleotides: TGTGCCAGCATCCCCCGATTGCTCGGGAGAGGGAATGGCTACACCTTC. Its translation is CASIPRLLGRGNGYTF.

The chain recombines TRBV4-1 with TRBJ1-2, with a weak D call TRBD1 (5 bases). This CDR3 has 16 residues. V was pared by 0 bases and J by 1 base, with 12 bases between. Germline loops: CDR1 MGHRA, CDR2 YSYEKL. This CDR3 is CASSQDGPGDNYGYTF. For the CDR3, the DNA is TGCGCCAGCAGCCAAGATGGCCCGGGGGATAACTATGGCTACACCTTC.

This clone was recorded only once. The chain is built from TRBV6-5 and TRBJ1-1; D not resolved. V was clipped by 4 bases and J by 4 bases, with 10 bases between them. The CDR3 runs 13 residues. From germline, CDR1 is MNHEY and CDR2 SVGAGI. CDR3 sequence (DNA): TGTGCCAGCAGTTCTGCGAGATCCACTGAAGCTTTCTTT. Protein: CASSSARSTEAFF.

The V gene is TRBV6-5, the J gene TRBJ1-1; D is ambiguous. V was shortened by 7 bases and J by 5 bases, with 8 bases between the two germline ends. The CDR3 consists of 11 residues. The germline CDR1 and CDR2 sequences are MNHEY and SVGAGI. DNA for the CDR3: TGTGCCAGCATCGGTGAAACTGAAGCTTTCTTT. Its protein product is CASIGETEAFF.

This sequence joins TRBV6-2 or TRBV6-3 and TRBJ1-5; D not resolved. The germline V gene encodes CDR1 MNHEY and CDR2 SVGEGT. Trimming shortened V by 0 bases and J by 1 base, and 7 bases separated the two germline ends. The CDR3 extends over 15 amino acids. CDR3 nucleotides: TGTGCCAGCAGTTACTCCGGAAGGAGCAATCAGCCCCAGCATTTT. Translating gives CASSYSGRSNQPQHF.

The chain recombines TRBV6-1 with TRBJ1-1; no clear D. The germline V and J ends were trimmed by 7 bases and 3 bases, with 9 bases remaining between them. Germline V gene lookup returns CDR1 MNHNS and CDR2 SASEGT. The CDR3 covers 12 residues. The CDR3 bases are TGTGCCAGCACCACGGGCTACACTGAAGCTTTCTTT. This translates into CASTTGYTEAFF.

The chain couples TRBV19 to TRBJ2-1, with TRBD2 matching 13 bases. The CDR3 spans 15 residues. Per the germline V gene, CDR1 is LNHDA and CDR2 is SQIVND (reference sequence). Germline trimming cut 6 bases from V and 5 bases from J; bases unmatched to any gene: 4. CDR3 amino acids: CASSRLAGGHNEQFF. As DNA, the CDR3 is TGTGCCAGTAGCCGACTAGCGGGGGGACACAATGAGCAGTTCTTC.

The chain is built from TRBV9 and TRBJ1-3; D gene ambiguous. V was cut by 0 bases and J by 8 bases, with 6 bases left in between. Germline V lookup: CDR1 SGDLS, CDR2 YYNGEE. CDR3 length: 12 amino acids. The CDR3 DNA follows: TGTGCCAGCAGCGTAGGCGGGGACACCATATATTTT. Its translation is CASSVGGDTIYF.

The V gene is TRBV7-2, the J gene TRBJ2-6; D unresolved. Trimming shortened V by 3 bases and J by 2 bases, and 11 bases separated the two germline ends. The germline gives CDR1 SGHTA, CDR2 FQGNSA. The CDR3 sequence is 16 residues long. The CDR3 nucleotides read TGTGCCAGCAGCTTGAGTGCCGGTGCTGGGGCCAACGTCCTGACTTTC. It encodes CASSLSAGAGANVLTF.

The chain carries TRBV5-6 and TRBJ1-2, with D tentatively TRBD1 (5 bases). The CDR3 spans 12 residues. Trimming cost V 2 bases and J 7 bases, with 9 bases left between them. Germline-derived CDR1 and CDR2 are SGHDT and YYEEEE. The CDR3 bases are TGTGCCAGCAGCTTACAAGGGGCTGGCTACACCTTC. It codes for CASSLQGAGYTF.

V gene TRBV7-8 combines with J gene TRBJ1-1; 7 nucleotides agree with TRBD1. The J segment lost 4 bases and the V segment lost 1 base, leaving 6 bases of the junction unmatched. Germline CDR1 and CDR2: SGHVS and FQNEAQ. This CDR3 has 15 amino acids. CDR3 region: CASSLVSAGGTEAFF. CDR3 bases: TGTGCCAGCAGCTTAGTATCTGCAGGGGGCACTGAAGCTTTCTTT.

This chain uses TRBV29-1 with TRBJ1-2; D is possibly TRBD1 (5 bases). Germline V lookup: CDR1 SQVTM, CDR2 ANQGSEA. The CDR3 has 12 amino acids. The V end lost 0 bases, the J end lost 7 bases, and 9 bases lay between the germline ends. CDR3 residues: CSVEDPGGGYTF. DNA of the CDR3: TGCAGCGTTGAAGATCCGGGGGGTGGCTACACCTTC.

Points on this clone: The same CDR3 arises from other DNA sequences in this sample as well. The CDR3: CASSQGGARGLFF. The CDR3 region has the DNA TGTGCCAGCAGTCAGGGGGGGGCGCGAGGTCTGTTTTTT. The chain has TRBV12-3 or TRBV12-4 and TRBJ1-4; TRBD1 matches at 7 bases. This CDR3 region has 13 residues. V was clipped by 5 bases and J by 14 bases; unmatched bases: 11.

The rearrangement joins TRBV5-4 to TRBJ2-7; D is possibly TRBD2 (6 bases). Trimming pared 4 bases from V and 3 bases from J, leaving 20 bases between. The CDR3 has 16 residues. Germline values: CDR1 SGHNT, CDR2 YYREEE (reference sequence). The CDR3 here is CASSRGLGSGLYEQYF. CDR3 nucleotides: TGTGCCAGCAGCCGGGGGTTGGGGTCCGGACTCTACGAGCAGTACTTC.

The chain links TRBV1 to TRBJ2-1; TRBD2 is the table's D call and was not checked against the DNA. TRBV1 is noted as a pseudogene. The CDR3 runs to 15 residues. CDR3 coding DNA: TGCACCAGCAGCAGAGCGGGAGGGCTAATTAATGAGCAGTTCTTC. Translated: CTSSRAGGLINEQFF.

The chain has TRBV7-9 and TRBJ2-2; D unclear. The V gene lost 8 bases and the J gene lost 6 bases, with 13 bases spanning the gap. The germline V gene has CDR1 SEHNR and CDR2 FQNEAQ (reference sequence). The CDR3 spans 13 residues. This CDR3 reads CASSPDWSGELFF. The CDR3 bases are TGTGCCAGCTCTCCTGACTGGTCCGGGGAGCTGTTTTTT.